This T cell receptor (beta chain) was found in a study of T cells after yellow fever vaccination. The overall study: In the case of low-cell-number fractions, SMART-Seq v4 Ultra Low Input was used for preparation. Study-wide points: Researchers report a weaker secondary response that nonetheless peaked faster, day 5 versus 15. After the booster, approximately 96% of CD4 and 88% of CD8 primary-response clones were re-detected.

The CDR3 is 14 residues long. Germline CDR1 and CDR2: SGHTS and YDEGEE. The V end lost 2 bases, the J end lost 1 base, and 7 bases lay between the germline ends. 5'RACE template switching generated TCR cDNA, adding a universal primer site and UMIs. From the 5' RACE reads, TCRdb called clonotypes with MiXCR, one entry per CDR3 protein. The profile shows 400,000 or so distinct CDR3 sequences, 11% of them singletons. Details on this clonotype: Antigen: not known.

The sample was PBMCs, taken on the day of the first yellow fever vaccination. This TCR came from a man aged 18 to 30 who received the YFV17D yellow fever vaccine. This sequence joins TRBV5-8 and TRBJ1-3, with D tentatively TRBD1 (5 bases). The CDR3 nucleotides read TGTGCCAGCAGCTTATCAGGGTCTGGAAACACCATATATTTT. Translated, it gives CASSLSGSGNTIYF.